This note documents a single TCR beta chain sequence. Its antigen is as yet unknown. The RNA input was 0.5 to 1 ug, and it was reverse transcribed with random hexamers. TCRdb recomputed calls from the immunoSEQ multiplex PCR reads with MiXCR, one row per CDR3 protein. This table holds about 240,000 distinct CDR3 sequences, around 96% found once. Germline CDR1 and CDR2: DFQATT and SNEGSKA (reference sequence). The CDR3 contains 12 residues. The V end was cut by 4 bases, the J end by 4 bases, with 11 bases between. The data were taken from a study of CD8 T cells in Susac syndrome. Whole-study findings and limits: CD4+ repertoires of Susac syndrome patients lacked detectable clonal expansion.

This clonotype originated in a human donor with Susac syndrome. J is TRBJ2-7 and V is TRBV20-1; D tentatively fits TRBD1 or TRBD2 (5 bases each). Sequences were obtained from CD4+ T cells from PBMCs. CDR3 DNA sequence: TGCAGTGCTAACGGGGCGGAGTACGAGCAGTACTTC. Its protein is CSANGAEYEQYF.